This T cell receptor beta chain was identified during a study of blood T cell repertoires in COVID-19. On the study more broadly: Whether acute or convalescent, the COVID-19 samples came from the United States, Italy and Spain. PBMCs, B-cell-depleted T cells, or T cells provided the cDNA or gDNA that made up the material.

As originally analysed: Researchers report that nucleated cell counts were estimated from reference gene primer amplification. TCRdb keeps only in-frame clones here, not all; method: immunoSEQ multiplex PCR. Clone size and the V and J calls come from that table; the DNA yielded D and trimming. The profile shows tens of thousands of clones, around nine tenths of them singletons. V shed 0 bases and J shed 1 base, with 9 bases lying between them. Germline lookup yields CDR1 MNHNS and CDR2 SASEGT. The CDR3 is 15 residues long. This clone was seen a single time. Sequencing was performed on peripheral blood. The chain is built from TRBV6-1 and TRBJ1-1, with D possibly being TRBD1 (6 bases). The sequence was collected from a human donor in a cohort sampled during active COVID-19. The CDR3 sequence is CASSEAQGQNTEAFF. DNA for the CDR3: TGTGCCAGCAGTGAAGCGCAGGGGCAGAACACTGAAGCTTTCTTT.